This TCR beta chain was captured by sequencing in a study of T cell changes during pregnancy in multiple sclerosis. Sequencing used immunoSEQ multiplex PCR; TCRdb keeps in-frame clones, though not all of them. Here the sample spans almost 35,000 clones, 90% being singletons. This CDR3 contains 18 residues. Germline V gives CDR1 SGHRS, CDR2 YFSETQ. The V and J ends lost 0 bases and 3 bases respectively, with 22 bases between them. The chain employs TRBV5-1 and TRBJ2-7, with D possibly matching TRBD2 (6 bases). The TCR comes from a female donor with multiple sclerosis, enrolled in a pregnancy study. Sequences were derived from CD8+ T cells from peripheral blood mononuclear cells, sampled in the first trimester of pregnancy. The DNA for the CDR3 is TGCGCCAGCAGCTTGGGGGGGGACGGATCCACAGCAGACTACGAGCAGTACTTC. Amino acids: CASSLGGDGSTADYEQYF.